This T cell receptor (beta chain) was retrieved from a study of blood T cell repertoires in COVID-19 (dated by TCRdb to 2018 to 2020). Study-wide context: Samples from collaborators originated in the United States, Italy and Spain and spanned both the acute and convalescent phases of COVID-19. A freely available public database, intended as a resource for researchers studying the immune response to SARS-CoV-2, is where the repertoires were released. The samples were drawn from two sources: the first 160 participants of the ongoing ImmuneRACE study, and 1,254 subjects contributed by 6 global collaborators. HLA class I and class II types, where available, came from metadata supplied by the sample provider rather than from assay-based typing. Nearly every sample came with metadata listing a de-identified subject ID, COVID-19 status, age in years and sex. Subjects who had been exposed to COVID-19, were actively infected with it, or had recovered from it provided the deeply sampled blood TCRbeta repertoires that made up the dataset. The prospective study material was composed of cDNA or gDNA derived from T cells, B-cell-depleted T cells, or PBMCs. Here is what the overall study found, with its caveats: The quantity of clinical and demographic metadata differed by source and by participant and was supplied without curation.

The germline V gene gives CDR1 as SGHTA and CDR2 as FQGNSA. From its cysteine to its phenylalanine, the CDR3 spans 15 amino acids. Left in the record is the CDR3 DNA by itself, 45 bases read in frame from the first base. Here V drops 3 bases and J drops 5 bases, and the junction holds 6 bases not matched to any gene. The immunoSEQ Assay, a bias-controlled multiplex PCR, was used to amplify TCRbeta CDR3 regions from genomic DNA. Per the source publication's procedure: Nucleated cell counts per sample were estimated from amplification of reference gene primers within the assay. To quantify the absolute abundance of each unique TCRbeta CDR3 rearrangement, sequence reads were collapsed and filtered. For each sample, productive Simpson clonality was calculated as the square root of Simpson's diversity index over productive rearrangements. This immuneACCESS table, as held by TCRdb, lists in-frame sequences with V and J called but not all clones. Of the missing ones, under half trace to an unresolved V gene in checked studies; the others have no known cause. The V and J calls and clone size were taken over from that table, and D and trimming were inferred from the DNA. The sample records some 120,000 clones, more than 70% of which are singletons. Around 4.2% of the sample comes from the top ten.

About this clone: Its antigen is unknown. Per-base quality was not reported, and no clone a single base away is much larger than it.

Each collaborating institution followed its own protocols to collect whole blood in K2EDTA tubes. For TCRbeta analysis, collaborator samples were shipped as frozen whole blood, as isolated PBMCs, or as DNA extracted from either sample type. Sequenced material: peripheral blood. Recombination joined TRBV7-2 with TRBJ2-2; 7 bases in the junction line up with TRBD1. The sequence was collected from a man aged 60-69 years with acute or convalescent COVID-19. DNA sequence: TGTGCCAGCAGCTTGAAGGGGGCTGGGACCGGGGAGCTGTTTTTT. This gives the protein CASSLKGAGTGELFF.